This TCR beta chain was retrieved from a study of shared clonotypes between healthy human individuals. The study's findings and limits: Several donors showed sharing of about 5.5% of naive CD4 clonotypes.

Using immunoSEQ multiplex PCR, the repertoire was profiled, and TCRdb retains in-frame clones only, with some absent. The sample consists of some 2.4 million clones, 93% of them appearing once. Regarding this clone: What it recognizes is unknown.

The sequence was collected from a man between 18 and 29 years old in good health. Some clones in this sample may be carry-over from other donors' samples. The sequenced material came from naive CD4+ T cells from PBMCs. Subset here: CD45RA+ positively selected.

The CDR3 DNA sequence: TGTGCCAGCTCACCTCGAGTAACCTCCTACAATGAGCAGTTCTTC. Translation: CASSPRVTSYNEQFF. The V and J genes are TRBV18 and TRBJ2-1, with D hard to call. Germline V gene lookup returns CDR1 KGHSH and CDR2 LQKENI. The CDR3 is 15 residues long. Trimming shortened V by 3 bases and J by 0 bases, and 9 bases separated the two germline ends.